This T cell receptor (beta chain) was identified in a study of shared clonotypes between healthy human individuals. Broader study findings: The study's rarefaction showed incomplete sorted-subset sequencing despite large depth.

Of note for this clone: The antigen is unknown.

Sorted subsets were amplified in replicate PCRs using 200 ng DNA, roughly 30,000 T cell genomes. Some clones are missing from TCRdb's copy, which holds only in-frame ones; the method was immunoSEQ multiplex PCR. The table lists about 550,000 clones, about 95% of them singletons. Terminally differentiated effector memory CD45RA+ cells were excluded by CCR7 positive selection of CD45RO-negative cells. Donors were healthy HIV-negative adults without recent acute infections or vaccinations. Donors comprised only Caucasian adults living in Nashville, Tennessee. CDR1 SGHAT and CDR2 FQDESV come from the germline V gene (reference sequence). The CDR3 extends over 11 amino acids. Trimming took off 4 bases at V and 9 bases at J, with 9 bases between the two ends.

Sequencing was carried out using naive CD8+ T cells sorted from blood. This clonotype originated in a woman aged 25 to 39 in good health. The V call is TRBV11-1, the J call TRBJ1-1, with D tentatively TRBD1 (6 bases). CDR3 loop: CASSSGTQAFF. In nucleotides, the CDR3 is TGTGCCAGCAGCTCCGGGACACAAGCTTTCTTT.